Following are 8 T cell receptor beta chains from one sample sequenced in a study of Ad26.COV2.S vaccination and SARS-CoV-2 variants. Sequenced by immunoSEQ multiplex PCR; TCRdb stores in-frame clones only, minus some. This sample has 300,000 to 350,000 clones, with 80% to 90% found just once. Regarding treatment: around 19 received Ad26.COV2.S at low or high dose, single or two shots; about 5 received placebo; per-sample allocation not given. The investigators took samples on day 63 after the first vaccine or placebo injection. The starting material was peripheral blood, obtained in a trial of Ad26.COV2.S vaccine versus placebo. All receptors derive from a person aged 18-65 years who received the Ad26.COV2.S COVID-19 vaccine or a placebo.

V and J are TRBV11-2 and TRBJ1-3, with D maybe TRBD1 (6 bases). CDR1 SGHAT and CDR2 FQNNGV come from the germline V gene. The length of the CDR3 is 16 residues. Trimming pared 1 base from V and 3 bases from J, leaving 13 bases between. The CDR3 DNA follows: TGTGCCAGCAGCTTAGTTGGGCAGGGGCTTGGAAACACCATATATTTT. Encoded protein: CASSLVGQGLGNTIYF.

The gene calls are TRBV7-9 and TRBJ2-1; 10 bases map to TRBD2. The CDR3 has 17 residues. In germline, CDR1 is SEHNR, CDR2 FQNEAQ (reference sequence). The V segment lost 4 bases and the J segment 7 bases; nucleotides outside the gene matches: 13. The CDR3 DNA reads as TGTGCCAGCAGCTCCTCGAGTAGCGGGGGGCAGGGGAATGAGCAGTTCTTC. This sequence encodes CASSSSSSGGQGNEQFF.

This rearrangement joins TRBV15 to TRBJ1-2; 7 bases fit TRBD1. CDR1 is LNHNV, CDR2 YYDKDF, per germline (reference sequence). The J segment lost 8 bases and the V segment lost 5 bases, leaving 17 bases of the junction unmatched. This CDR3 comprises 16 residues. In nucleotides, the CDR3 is TGTGCCACCAGCTTAATAGGGGGCATGGGCCACTGGGGCTACACCTTC. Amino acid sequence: CATSLIGGMGHWGYTF.

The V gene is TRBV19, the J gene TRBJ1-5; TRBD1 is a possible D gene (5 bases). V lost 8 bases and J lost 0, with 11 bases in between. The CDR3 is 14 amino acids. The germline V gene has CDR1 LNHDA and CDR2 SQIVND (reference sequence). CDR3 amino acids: CASSGRNSNQPQHF. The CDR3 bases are TGTGCCAGTTCGGGACGGAATAGCAATCAGCCCCAGCATTTT. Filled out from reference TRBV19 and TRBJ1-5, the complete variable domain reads DGGITQSPKYLFRKEGQNVTLSCEQNLNHDAMYWYRQDPGQGLRLIYYSQIVNDFQKGDIAEGYSVSREKKESFPLTVTSAQKNPTAFYLCASSGRNSNQPQHFGDGTRLSIL.

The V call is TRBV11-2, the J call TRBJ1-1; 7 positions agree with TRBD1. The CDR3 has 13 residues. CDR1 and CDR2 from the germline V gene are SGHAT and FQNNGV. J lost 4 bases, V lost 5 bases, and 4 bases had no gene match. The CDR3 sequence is CASSHRGLTEAFF. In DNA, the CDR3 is TGTGCCAGCAGCCACAGGGGTCTCACTGAAGCTTTCTTT.

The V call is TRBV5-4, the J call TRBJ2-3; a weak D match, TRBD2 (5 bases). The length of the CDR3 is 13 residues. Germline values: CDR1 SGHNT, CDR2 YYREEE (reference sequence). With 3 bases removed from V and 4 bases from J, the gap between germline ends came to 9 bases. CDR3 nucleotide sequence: TGTGCCAGCAGCTGGACTGTTTCAGATACGCAGTATTTT. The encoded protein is CASSWTVSDTQYF.

The CDR3 sequence is CASKTGGGQPQHF. CDR3 nucleotide sequence: TGTGCCAGCAAGACAGGGGGCGGTCAGCCCCAGCATTTT. This chain connects TRBV19 to TRBJ1-5; 10 nucleotides align to TRBD1. J lost 6 bases, V lost 9 bases, and 5 bases had no gene match. The germline CDR1 and CDR2 sequences are LNHDA and SQIVND (reference sequence). This CDR3 region has 13 residues.

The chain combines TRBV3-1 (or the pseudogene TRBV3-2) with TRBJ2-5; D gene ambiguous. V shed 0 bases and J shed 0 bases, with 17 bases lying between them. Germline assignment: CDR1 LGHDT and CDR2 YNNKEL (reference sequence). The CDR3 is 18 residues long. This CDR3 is CASSQDGPARLYQETQYF. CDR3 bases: TGTGCCAGCAGCCAAGACGGGCCGGCCAGACTTTACCAAGAGACCCAGTACTTC.